Shown below are 19 T cell receptor beta chains from a single sample sequenced in a study of CD8 T cells in ankylosing spondylitis. TCRdb processed the 5' RACE reads anew with MiXCR; each CDR3 protein has one entry. The table shows some 200,000 distinct CDR3 sequences, with around 13% occurring only once. Sequenced input: blood, either unsorted or a sorted T cell fraction (not recorded which). The origin of the receptors is a male donor with ankylosing spondylitis or in good health (not recorded which).

This clonotype turned up a few times. This rearrangement joins TRBV20-1 to TRBJ2-1; 10 bases are shared with TRBD2. CDR3 length: 15 amino acids. Germline loops: CDR1 DFQATT, CDR2 SNEGSKA (reference sequence). Trimming removed 3 bases from V and 9 bases from J; junction bases left unmatched: 11. The CDR3 loop is CSARDLAGGLSEQFF. DNA of the CDR3: TGCAGTGCTAGGGATTTAGCGGGGGGTCTCAGTGAGCAGTTCTTC.

The CDR3 sequence: CASSQGSALAGFRVQFF. The CDR3 bases are TGTGCCAGCAGCCAAGGGTCTGCACTAGCGGGATTTCGTGTGCAGTTCTTC. This sequence joins TRBV3-1 and TRBJ2-1, with 10 bases aligning to TRBD2. V was clipped by 1 base and J by 12 bases; unmatched bases: 15. CDR3 size: 17 residues. The germline V gene has CDR1 LGHDT and CDR2 YNNKEL (reference sequence).

There are a few counts of this clonotype. The J gene is TRBJ1-2, the V gene TRBV12-5, with unresolved D. Germline V gene data show CDR1 as LGHNT and CDR2 as FRNRAP. There are 13 residues in the CDR3. The ends were cut back, 0 bases at V and 6 bases at J, with 8 bases in the middle. CDR3 nucleotide sequence: TGTGCTAGTGGTTTGGTACCGTCCCATGGCTACACCTTC. Translated: CASGLVPSHGYTF.

This sequence joins TRBV12-3 or TRBV12-4 and TRBJ2-7, with 11 positions matching TRBD1. The CDR3 is made up of 14 amino acids. Trimming took 6 bases from V and 5 from J; bases not matched to a gene: 6. The CDR3 sequence is CASSRGQGAHEQYF. The DNA for the CDR3 is TGTGCCAGCAGCCGAGGACAGGGGGCTCACGAGCAGTACTTC.

The chain combines TRBV6-1 with TRBJ2-7, with a possible D match to TRBD1 (5 bases). There are 16 residues in the CDR3. Germline CDR1 reads MNHNS; CDR2 reads SASEGT. V lost 8 bases to trimming and J lost 1 base, with 21 bases between them. CDR3 sequence reads: CASHGLVDTHSYEQYF. The CDR3, as DNA: TGTGCCAGCCACGGGTTGGTGGACACCCATTCCTACGAGCAGTACTTC.

The sample holds many counts of this clonotype. The chain combines TRBV4-2 with TRBJ2-1; no definite D call. Germline V CDR1 and CDR2: LGHNA, YNFKEQ. CDR3 size: 11 residues. The ends were cut back, 4 bases at V and 9 bases at J, with 7 bases in the middle. CDR3: CASSPGSEQFF. CDR3 nucleotide sequence: TGTGCCAGCAGCCCAGGTAGTGAGCAGTTCTTC.

This clonotype was seen only a few times. The chain is built from TRBV7-9 and TRBJ1-1; possible D gene TRBD1, 5 bases. The CDR3 extends over 15 amino acids. V lost 2 bases, J lost 1 base, and 11 bases lay in between. The germline V gene has CDR1 SEHNR and CDR2 FQNEAQ (reference sequence). DNA of the CDR3: TGTGCCAGCAGCTTATCCTATCAGGGGAACACTGAAGCTTTCTTT. It is translated as CASSLSYQGNTEAFF.

The chain recombines TRBV6-5 with TRBJ2-1, with no clear D. Germline V gives CDR1 MNHEY, CDR2 SVGAGI. This CDR3 has 15 amino acids. V was pared by 2 bases and J by 0 bases, with 8 bases between. The CDR3 sequence: CASSYDPSSYNEQFF. CDR3 DNA sequence: TGTGCCAGCAGTTACGACCCGAGCTCCTACAATGAGCAGTTCTTC.

The chain has TRBV20-1 and TRBJ2-2, with a possible D match to TRBD2 (6 bases). Trimming pared 6 bases from V and 3 bases from J, leaving 11 bases between. In germline, CDR1 is DFQATT, CDR2 SNEGSKA (reference sequence). This CDR3 spans 13 amino acids. The CDR3 region has the DNA TGCAGTGCGCGGGACTCCTACACCGGGGAGCTGTTTTTT. It translates to CSARDSYTGELFF.

This clonotype was detected ten times or more. V is TRBV6-5 and J is TRBJ2-2; D remains unclear. Germline V gene lookup returns CDR1 MNHEY and CDR2 SVGAGI. Trimming took off 2 bases at V and 6 bases at J, with 4 bases between the two ends. The CDR3 is made up of 12 amino acids. CDR3: CASSYGPGELFF. Written as DNA, the CDR3 is TGTGCCAGCAGTTACGGTCCCGGGGAGCTGTTTTTT.

The chain uses TRBV7-9 and TRBJ2-7, with 7 bases lining up with TRBD1. The J segment lost 3 bases and the V segment lost 4 bases, leaving 6 bases of the junction unmatched. The CDR3 totals 14 residues. Germline V gene sequence: CDR1 SEHNR, CDR2 FQNEAQ (reference sequence). CDR3 region: CASSSRTGHYEQYF. DNA for the CDR3: TGTGCCAGCAGCTCCCGGACAGGCCACTACGAGCAGTACTTC.

This rearrangement joins TRBV10-1 to TRBJ2-7; 7 bases are a match to TRBD2. Germline CDR1 is WNHNN and CDR2 is SYGVQD (reference sequence). The CDR3 spans 13 residues. Losses at the gene ends were 4 bases for V and 2 bases for J; bases not matched to a gene: 2. The CDR3, as DNA: TGCGCCAGCAGTGGTAGCGGGCCCTACGAGCAGTACTTC. Translated: CASSGSGPYEQYF.

Only a few counts were recorded for this clonotype. This sequence joins TRBV6-5 and TRBJ1-1; maybe TRBD1 (6 bases). The CDR3 length is 14 residues. V was clipped by 2 bases and J by 4 bases, with 11 bases between them. Germline V gives CDR1 MNHEY, CDR2 SVGAGI. The chain's CDR3 is CASSYPGAGTEAFF. The CDR3 nucleotides are TGTGCCAGCAGTTACCCGGGGGCGGGCACTGAAGCTTTCTTT.

This clonotype was recorded a few times. The J gene is TRBJ2-6, the V gene TRBV5-1; the D gene is possibly TRBD1 (5 bases). The CDR3 has 15 residues. V was cut by 6 bases and J by 0 bases, with 10 bases left in between. Germline V gene data show CDR1 as SGHRS and CDR2 as YFSETQ. The CDR3 is CASTLGDSGANVLTF. Here the CDR3 DNA reads TGCGCCAGCACCTTAGGGGACTCTGGGGCCAACGTCCTGACTTTC. Drawing the rest from reference TRBV5-1 and TRBJ2-6, the complete variable domain is KAGVTQTPRYLIKTRGQQVTLSCSPISGHRSVSWYQQTPGQGLQFLFEYFSETQRNKGNFPGRFSGRQFSNSRSEMNVSTLELGDSALYLCASTLGDSGANVLTFGAGSRLTVL.

This clonotype was seen many times. One end of the junction varies from germline; a read error may be responsible. J is TRBJ2-4 and V is TRBV14; unclear D gene. Germline V CDR1 and CDR2: SGHDN, FVKESK. The length of the CDR3 is 12 residues. The CDR3 sequence: CASSHSISKVHF. CDR3 sequence (DNA): TGTGCCAGCAGCCACTCTATCTCTAAGGTCCACTTC.

J is TRBJ1-5 and V is TRBV6-1, with 10 bases fitting TRBD1. V lost 6 bases to trimming and J lost 3 bases; unmatched junction nucleotides: 11. This CDR3 spans 17 amino acids. CDR1 is MNHNS and CDR2 is SASEGT in the germline V gene. The CDR3 bases are TGTGCCAGCAGCTTGGGGGGGACAGGGGCATACAATCAGCCCCAGCATTTT. This encodes CASSLGGTGAYNQPQHF.

The chain combines TRBV10-2 with TRBJ2-1; 7 nucleotides align to TRBD2. Trimming took 8 bases from V and 8 from J; bases not matched to a gene: 6. Looked up from germline, CDR1 is WSHSY and CDR2 is SAAADI. The CDR3 spans 12 residues. CDR3 residues: CASDGGSHEQFF. In DNA, the CDR3 is TGCGCCAGCGATGGCGGGAGTCATGAGCAGTTCTTC.

This rearrangement joins TRBV7-2 to TRBJ2-7; D call uncertain. Trimming removed 0 bases from V and 2 bases from J, with 5 bases in between. Germline V gene lookup returns CDR1 SGHTA and CDR2 FQGNSA. The CDR3 extends over 13 amino acids. CDR3 sequence reads: CASSLADPYEQYF. The CDR3 DNA reads as TGTGCCAGCAGCTTAGCGGACCCCTACGAGCAGTACTTC.

The genes are TRBV27 and TRBJ2-1, with unresolved D. Germline lookup yields CDR1 MNHEY and CDR2 SMNVEV (reference sequence). There are 15 residues in the CDR3. V dropped 1 base and J dropped 3 bases, with 10 bases sitting between them. CDR3 sequence reads: CASSLLATLYNEQFF. CDR3 DNA sequence: TGTGCCAGCAGTTTATTAGCCACCCTCTACAATGAGCAGTTCTTC.